The T cell receptor (beta chain) under discussion was sequenced for a study of blood T cell repertoires in COVID-19. Turning to the study itself: T cells, B-cell-depleted T cells, or PBMCs supplied cDNA or gDNA.

CDR1 is MGHRA, CDR2 YSYEKL, per germline. CDR3 length equals 14 residues. V lost 4 bases to trimming and J lost 5 bases; unmatched junction nucleotides: 8. Under the authors' procedure: Reference gene primers were amplified, and this amplification served to estimate nucleated cell counts. Produced via immunoSEQ multiplex PCR; TCRdb's table is partial and in-frame only. V, J and clone size derive from that table, while D and trimming were established from the DNA sequence. The sample lists about 21,000 clones, 60% to 85% seen once, with roughly 13% in the top ten. Relative to its sample, this clone is medium-sized (0.01 to 0.1%).

The sequenced sample consisted of peripheral blood. The clonotype originates from a man aged 60 to 69 with active COVID-19. This rearrangement joins TRBV4-1 to TRBJ2-7; 7 nucleotides match TRBD1. This chain's CDR3 is CASSPRQGSHEQYF. For the CDR3, the DNA is TGCGCCAGCAGCCCCCGACAGGGTTCCCACGAGCAGTACTTC.